A selection of T cell receptor beta chains follows, all from one sample in a study of human T cells and chemical hapten exposure. TCRdb used MiXCR to reprocess the RACE reads, holding one entry per CDR3 protein. The profile shows a few hundred thousand distinct CDR3 sequences, about 8.1% of them singletons. The specimen comprised whole blood, sampled in connection with sensitization to the hapten diphenylcyclopropenone (DPC). The receptors derive from a middle-aged woman with alopecia areata. Some clones in this sample may be carry-over from other donors' samples. Both conserved end residues are part of each CDR3. A D gene is named only where the DNA matches it firmly. Size values are once, few and many counts, or a class for expanded clones, and some rows have none.

clone_size: few; cdr3_length: 16; v_call: TRBV20-1; d_call: TRBD1; j_call: TRBJ1-5; cdr3_aa: CSARGPQGRSNQPQHF; cdr3_nt: TGCAGTGCTAGAGGCCCACAGGGGCGCAGCAATCAGCCCCAGCATTTT
clone_size: few; cdr3_length: 13; v_call: TRBV12-3/TRBV12-4; d_call: TRBD1; j_call: TRBJ2-1; cdr3_aa: CASRTGMYNEQFF; cdr3_nt: TGTGCCAGCAGGACAGGGATGTACAATGAGCAGTTCTTC
clone_size: few; cdr3_length: 17; v_call: TRBV20-1; d_call: NA; j_call: TRBJ2-7; cdr3_aa: CSAVEGRATTRSYEQYF; cdr3_nt: TGCAGTGCTGTGGAGGGCAGGGCAACGACTAGATCCTACGAGCAGTACTTC
clone_size: NA; cdr3_length: 12; v_call: TRBV30; d_call: NA; j_call: TRBJ1-4; cdr3_aa: CAWSVQSEKLFF; cdr3_nt: TGTGCCTGGAGTGTACAATCCGAAAAACTGTTTTTT
clone_size: many; cdr3_length: 15; v_call: TRBV7-6; d_call: NA; j_call: TRBJ1-1; cdr3_aa: CASSPLDSRNTEAFF; cdr3_nt: TGTGCCAGCAGCCCACTGGACAGTCGGAACACTGAAGCTTTCTTT
clone_size: NA; cdr3_length: 11; v_call: TRBV29-1; d_call: NA; j_call: TRBJ2-5; cdr3_aa: CSVEGIETQYF; cdr3_nt: TGCAGCGTTGAAGGGATTGAGACCCAGTACTTC
clone_size: NA; cdr3_length: 13; v_call: TRBV29-1; d_call: NA; j_call: TRBJ2-5; cdr3_aa: CSVANQGIETQYF; cdr3_nt: TGCAGCGTGGCCAACCAGGGGATAGAGACCCAGTACTTC
clone_size: few; cdr3_length: 14; v_call: TRBV20-1; d_call: NA; j_call: TRBJ1-2; cdr3_aa: CSASVGTLNYGYTF; cdr3_nt: TGCAGTGCTAGTGTAGGGACTCTTAACTATGGCTACACCTTC
clone_size: NA; cdr3_length: 10; v_call: TRBV28; d_call: NA; j_call: TRBJ2-7; cdr3_aa: CASSRLEQYF; cdr3_nt: TGTGCCAGCAGTCGACTTGAGCAGTACTTC
clone_size: NA; cdr3_length: 14; v_call: TRBV2; d_call: NA; j_call: TRBJ2-7; cdr3_aa: CASSEALPVYEQYF; cdr3_nt: TGTGCCAGCAGTGAAGCGCTTCCAGTCTACGAGCAGTACTTC
clone_size: NA; cdr3_length: 15; v_call: TRBV7-8; d_call: NA; j_call: TRBJ1-3; cdr3_aa: CASSRGTPSGDTIYF; cdr3_nt: TGTGCCAGCAGCCGAGGGACTCCTTCCGGGGACACCATATATTTT
clone_size: NA; cdr3_length: 11; v_call: TRBV28; d_call: NA; j_call: TRBJ2-7; cdr3_aa: CASSLAYLQYF; cdr3_nt: TGTGCCAGCAGCCTGGCCTACTTGCAGTACTTC
clone_size: few; cdr3_length: 20; v_call: TRBV20-1; d_call: TRBD2; j_call: TRBJ2-7; cdr3_aa: CSAGGPGINLAGMSSYEQYF; cdr3_nt: TGCAGTGCAGGAGGGCCAGGTATCAATCTAGCGGGGATGAGCTCCTACGAGCAGTACTTC
clone_size: many; cdr3_length: 16; v_call: TRBV28; d_call: TRBD1; j_call: TRBJ1-2; cdr3_aa: CASSPTLDRAAYGYTF; cdr3_nt: TGTGCCAGCAGTCCCACCTTGGACAGGGCCGCCTATGGCTACACCTTC
clone_size: few; cdr3_length: 13; v_call: TRBV6-1; d_call: NA; j_call: TRBJ2-5; cdr3_aa: CASRTGNQETQYF; cdr3_nt: TGTGCCAGCAGAACAGGGAACCAAGAGACCCAGTACTTC
clone_size: NA; cdr3_length: 13; v_call: TRBV29-1; d_call: NA; j_call: TRBJ1-2; cdr3_aa: CSVGEQGGYGYTF; cdr3_nt: TGCAGCGTTGGGGAACAGGGAGGCTATGGCTACACCTTC
clone_size: NA; cdr3_length: 15; v_call: TRBV5-6; d_call: TRBD1; j_call: TRBJ2-4; cdr3_aa: CASSLLDRVHNIQYF; cdr3_nt: TGTGCCAGCAGCTTGTTGGACAGGGTCCATAACATTCAGTACTTC
clone_size: NA; cdr3_length: 15; v_call: TRBV20-1; d_call: NA; j_call: TRBJ1-5; cdr3_aa: CSASEQGGGNQPQHF; cdr3_nt: TGCAGTGCTAGTGAACAGGGCGGAGGCAATCAGCCCCAGCATTTT
clone_size: few; cdr3_length: 14; v_call: TRBV13; d_call: TRBD2; j_call: TRBJ2-7; cdr3_aa: CASSPGLGAYEQYF; cdr3_nt: TGTGCCAGCAGCCCAGGACTAGGGGCCTACGAGCAGTACTTC
clone_size: NA; cdr3_length: 12; v_call: TRBV12-3/TRBV12-4; d_call: NA; j_call: TRBJ1-2; cdr3_aa: CASSLWPQGYTF; cdr3_nt: TGTGCCAGCAGTTTATGGCCCCAGGGCTACACCTTC
clone_size: NA; cdr3_length: 13; v_call: TRBV5-5; d_call: NA; j_call: TRBJ1-1; cdr3_aa: CASSLALDTAAFF; cdr3_nt: TGTGCCAGCAGCTTGGCCCTAGACACTGCAGCTTTCTTT
clone_size: NA; cdr3_length: 16; v_call: TRBV9; d_call: TRBD1; j_call: TRBJ2-7; cdr3_aa: CASSAGGQGAADEQYF; cdr3_nt: TGTGCCAGCAGCGCTGGCGGACAGGGGGCAGCCGACGAGCAGTACTTC
clone_size: NA; cdr3_length: 14; v_call: TRBV20-1; d_call: TRBD1; j_call: TRBJ2-4; cdr3_aa: CSARDRGLKNIQYF; cdr3_nt: TGCAGTGCTAGGGACAGGGGGCTAAAAAACATTCAGTACTTC
clone_size: few; cdr3_length: 14; v_call: TRBV20-1; d_call: TRBD2; j_call: TRBJ2-3; cdr3_aa: CSASGRSTPDTQYF; cdr3_nt: TGCAGTGCTAGCGGGAGGAGCACCCCAGATACGCAGTATTTT
clone_size: NA; cdr3_length: 15; v_call: TRBV5-1; d_call: TRBD2; j_call: TRBJ2-4; cdr3_aa: CASSLADREVNIQYF; cdr3_nt: TGCGCCAGCAGCTTGGCCGATCGGGAGGTAAACATTCAGTACTTC
clone_size: NA; cdr3_length: 16; v_call: TRBV7-2; d_call: NA; j_call: TRBJ2-2; cdr3_aa: CASSFESRGPSGELFF; cdr3_nt: TGTGCCAGCAGCTTCGAGAGCCGTGGGCCCTCCGGGGAGCTGTTTTTT
clone_size: few; cdr3_length: 15; v_call: TRBV12-5; d_call: TRBD2; j_call: TRBJ2-7; cdr3_aa: CASGLGPLAGAEQYF; cdr3_nt: TGTGCTAGTGGTTTGGGGCCCTTAGCGGGAGCCGAGCAGTACTTC
clone_size: NA; cdr3_length: 14; v_call: TRBV12-3/TRBV12-4; d_call: TRBD1; j_call: TRBJ1-1; cdr3_aa: CASRMTGGNTEAFF; cdr3_nt: TGTGCCAGCAGGATGACAGGGGGCAATACTGAAGCTTTCTTT
clone_size: few; cdr3_length: 17; v_call: TRBV4-3; d_call: NA; j_call: TRBJ2-1; cdr3_aa: CASSRVTHNSDINEQFF; cdr3_nt: TGCGCCAGCAGCCGCGTCACGCACAACTCCGACATCAATGAGCAGTTCTTC
clone_size: few; cdr3_length: 16; v_call: TRBV5-1; d_call: NA; j_call: TRBJ1-3; cdr3_aa: CASSSGSSNPGNTIYF; cdr3_nt: TGCGCCAGCAGCTCAGGGTCATCGAATCCGGGAAACACCATATATTTT
clone_size: NA; cdr3_length: 15; v_call: TRBV7-9; d_call: NA; j_call: TRBJ1-2; cdr3_aa: CASSLRAGANYGYTF; cdr3_nt: TGTGCCAGCAGCTTAAGAGCAGGGGCGAACTATGGCTACACCTTC
clone_size: few; cdr3_length: 15; v_call: TRBV6-2/TRBV6-3; d_call: NA; j_call: TRBJ2-5; cdr3_aa: CASSYSTVFQETQYF; cdr3_nt: TGTGCCAGCAGTTACTCGACAGTGTTCCAAGAGACCCAGTACTTC
clone_size: few; cdr3_length: 18; v_call: TRBV6-2/TRBV6-3; d_call: NA; j_call: TRBJ2-7; cdr3_aa: CASSRTAMGPINSYEQYF; cdr3_nt: TGTGCCAGCAGCCGTACCGCAATGGGACCGATTAACTCCTACGAGCAGTACTTC
clone_size: NA; cdr3_length: 16; v_call: TRBV29-1; d_call: TRBD2; j_call: TRBJ2-1; cdr3_aa: CSVEDLPGLAGNEQFF; cdr3_nt: TGCAGCGTTGAAGATTTACCGGGACTAGCGGGCAATGAGCAGTTCTTC
clone_size: many; cdr3_length: 16; v_call: TRBV7-2; d_call: NA; j_call: TRBJ1-2; cdr3_aa: CASSSRRGDNNYGYTF; cdr3_nt: TGTGCCAGCAGCTCGCGGAGAGGGGATAATAACTATGGCTACACCTTC
clone_size: NA; cdr3_length: 14; v_call: TRBV7-2; d_call: TRBD2; j_call: TRBJ2-7; cdr3_aa: CASSPQAGPYEQYF; cdr3_nt: TGTGCCAGCAGCCCCCAAGCGGGACCTTACGAGCAGTACTTC
clone_size: NA; cdr3_length: 15; v_call: TRBV12-3/TRBV12-4; d_call: NA; j_call: TRBJ2-1; cdr3_aa: CASSFGGIRDNEQFF; cdr3_nt: TGTGCCAGCAGTTTTGGAGGGATTAGGGACAATGAGCAGTTCTTC
clone_size: few; cdr3_length: 14; v_call: TRBV6-2/TRBV6-3; d_call: NA; j_call: TRBJ1-2; cdr3_aa: CASSYSGIGAGYTF; cdr3_nt: TGTGCCAGCAGTTACTCCGGGATAGGGGCAGGCTACACCTTC
clone_size: many; cdr3_length: 13; v_call: TRBV2; d_call: NA; j_call: TRBJ1-1; cdr3_aa: CASSTGHNTEAFF; cdr3_nt: TGTGCCAGCAGCACCGGGCACAACACTGAAGCTTTCTTT
clone_size: many; cdr3_length: 14; v_call: TRBV5-1; d_call: NA; j_call: TRBJ2-5; cdr3_aa: CASSFGLVQETQYF; cdr3_nt: TGCGCCAGCAGCTTCGGCCTAGTCCAAGAGACCCAGTACTTC
clone_size: NA; cdr3_length: 15; v_call: TRBV7-9; d_call: NA; j_call: TRBJ2-7; cdr3_aa: CASSLAYAGTYEQYF; cdr3_nt: TGTGCCAGCAGCTTAGCGTACGCAGGAACATACGAGCAGTACTTC
clone_size: few; cdr3_length: 16; v_call: TRBV9; d_call: NA; j_call: TRBJ2-6; cdr3_aa: CASSVATASGANVLTF; cdr3_nt: TGTGCCAGCAGCGTAGCTACAGCCTCTGGGGCCAACGTCCTGACTTTC
clone_size: few; cdr3_length: 14; v_call: TRBV29-1; d_call: NA; j_call: TRBJ2-4; cdr3_aa: CSVEEGIAKNIQYF; cdr3_nt: TGCAGCGTTGAAGAGGGAATAGCCAAAAACATTCAGTACTTC
clone_size: few; cdr3_length: 15; v_call: TRBV6-5; d_call: NA; j_call: TRBJ1-2; cdr3_aa: CASSSSAEPYYGYTF; cdr3_nt: NA
clone_size: NA; cdr3_length: 13; v_call: TRBV12-3/TRBV12-4; d_call: NA; j_call: TRBJ2-7; cdr3_aa: CASGPTTLNEQYF; cdr3_nt: TGTGCCAGCGGTCCAACTACCTTAAACGAGCAGTACTTC
clone_size: NA; cdr3_length: 16; v_call: TRBV7-2; d_call: TRBD1; j_call: TRBJ2-1; cdr3_aa: CASSLDSTGPYNEQFF; cdr3_nt: TGTGCCAGCAGCTTAGATTCGACAGGGCCCTACAATGAGCAGTTCTTC
clone_size: NA; cdr3_length: 14; v_call: TRBV19; d_call: TRBD2; j_call: TRBJ2-1; cdr3_aa: CASSPSGGGDEQFF; cdr3_nt: TGTGCCAGTAGCCCTAGCGGGGGGGGCGATGAGCAGTTCTTC